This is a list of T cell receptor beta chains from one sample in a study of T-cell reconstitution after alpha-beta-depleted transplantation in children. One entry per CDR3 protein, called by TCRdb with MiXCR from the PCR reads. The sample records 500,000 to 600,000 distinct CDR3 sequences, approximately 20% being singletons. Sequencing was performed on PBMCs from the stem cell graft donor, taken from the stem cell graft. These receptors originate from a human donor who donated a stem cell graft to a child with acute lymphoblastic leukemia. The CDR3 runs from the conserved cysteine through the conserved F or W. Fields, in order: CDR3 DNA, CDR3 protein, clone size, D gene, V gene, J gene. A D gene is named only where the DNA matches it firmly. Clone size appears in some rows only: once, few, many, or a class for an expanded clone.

TGTGCCAGCAGCCAACGGGGACTAGCCTACGAGCAGTACTTC	CASSQRGLAYEQYF	.	TRBD2	TRBV3-1	TRBJ2-7
TGTGCCAGCAGCTTAAGGGGGCTCTTGAACACTGAAGCTTTCTTT	CASSLRGLLNTEAFF	few	.	TRBV7-3	TRBJ1-1
TGCAGTGCTAGTTACGAGCGGATGACCCAGTACTTC	CSASYERMTQYF	few	.	TRBV20-1	TRBJ2-5
TGTGCCACCCGGGCAGGGGGCCGGAACGAGCAGTACTTC	CATRAGGRNEQYF	once	TRBD1	TRBV15	TRBJ2-7
TGTGCCAGCAGCGTCAACTCCGCCCAGGAGACCCAGTACTTC	CASSVNSAQETQYF	.	.	TRBV27	TRBJ2-5
TGCGCCAGCAGCCCCGAGGACAGGGGATTCAATCAGCCCCAGCATTTT	CASSPEDRGFNQPQHF	few	TRBD1	TRBV4-1	TRBJ1-5
TGCAGTGATGGGGACACCAATTCACCCCTCCACTTT	CSDGDTNSPLHF	.	.	TRBV20-1	TRBJ1-6
TGTGCCAGCGAAAAGCTAGCGGGAGGGAGTTGGGAGCAGTTCTTC	CASEKLAGGSWEQFF	few	TRBD2	TRBV12-3/TRBV12-4	TRBJ2-1
TGTGCCAGCAGCTTAGGACTAGCAGAGGCAGATACGCAGTATTTT	CASSLGLAEADTQYF	few	TRBD2	TRBV7-9	TRBJ2-3
TGTGCCAGCAGTGCCTTGTCGGGGCGCGCCTACGAGCAGTACTTC	CASSALSGRAYEQYF	.	.	TRBV12-3/TRBV12-4	TRBJ2-7
TGTGCCAGCAGTTCGGACACGAACTACGAGCAGTACTTC	CASSSDTNYEQYF	.	.	TRBV12-3/TRBV12-4	TRBJ2-7
TGTGCCAGCAGCTTAGAAGCGCCGAGCTTTGGCACAGATACGCAGTATTTT	CASSLEAPSFGTDTQYF	.	.	TRBV7-9	TRBJ2-3
TGTGCCAGCAGTCCCTGGGGGGCCCCTCAGGACATTCAGTACTTC	CASSPWGAPQDIQYF	few	.	TRBV12-3/TRBV12-4	TRBJ2-4
TGTGCCAGCAGTGAAGTGGTACAGGGGAGCTCTTACGAGCAGTACTTC	CASSEVVQGSSYEQYF	.	TRBD1	TRBV2	TRBJ2-7
TGTGCCAGCAACCCATCCGGGCCCCGGGGCAATGAGCAGTTCTTC	CASNPSGPRGNEQFF	.	.	TRBV7-2	TRBJ2-1
TGCGCCAGCAGCTTACGCCACGGGAGGGCCCACAATGAGCAGTTCTTC	CASSLRHGRAHNEQFF	.	TRBD2	TRBV5-1	TRBJ2-1
TGTGCCAGCCCTCCCCCGGGACAGGCCTACAATGAGCAGTTCTTC	CASPPPGQAYNEQFF	.	TRBD1	TRBV12-3/TRBV12-4	TRBJ2-1
TGCGCCAGCAGCGGACAGACACAAGAGACCCAGTACTTC	CASSGQTQETQYF	.	.	TRBV5-1	TRBJ2-5
TGTGCCACCAGCAGAGACGGGACAGGGGGCGTAGAAGAGACCCAGTACTTC	CATSRDGTGGVEETQYF	few	TRBD1	TRBV15	TRBJ2-5
TGCGCCAGCATTGATGTTTCCTACAATGAGCAGTTCTTC	CASIDVSYNEQFF	.	.	TRBV5-1	TRBJ2-1
TGCAGGAGAAGAGGATGGGGGAGGGCCATTCCCCTCTACGAGCAGTACTTC	CRRRGWGRAIPLYEQYF	.	TRBD2	TRBV29-1	TRBJ2-7
TGTGCCAGCAGCGTAGTGGACGATCCCTTCAATGAGCAGTTCTTC	CASSVVDDPFNEQFF	few	.	TRBV9	TRBJ2-1
TGCAGCGTTGAACAGGGCCCCTACAATGAGCAGTTCTTC	CSVEQGPYNEQFF	.	.	TRBV29-1	TRBJ2-1
TGTGCCAGCAGTTTGCGCAGGGGGAACACTGAAGCTTTCTTT	CASSLRRGNTEAFF	few	.	TRBV12-3/TRBV12-4	TRBJ1-1
TGCGCCAGCAGCTCCCCTCGGACTAACTATGGCTACACCTTC	CASSSPRTNYGYTF	.	.	TRBV5-1	TRBJ1-2
TGTGCCAGCAGCGAGGGTAGGGGACTAGCTGAGACCCAGTACTTC	CASSEGRGLAETQYF	few	TRBD2	TRBV9	TRBJ2-5
TGCGCCAGCATCTTGATTAGCGGTAGCTCCTACAATGAGCAGTTCTTC	CASILISGSSYNEQFF	.	.	TRBV5-1	TRBJ2-1
TGTGCCAGCAGCTTAACGCATAGCGGGAGGACCTACGAGCAGTACTTC	CASSLTHSGRTYEQYF	few	TRBD2	TRBV7-2	TRBJ2-7
TGTGCCATCAGTGAGCGGGATTACGAGCAGTACTTC	CAISERDYEQYF	.	.	TRBV10-3	TRBJ2-7
TGTGCCAGCAGTTTATACACAGGGGGCTTTTACGAGCAGTACTTC	CASSLYTGGFYEQYF	few	TRBD1	TRBV12-3/TRBV12-4	TRBJ2-7
TGTGCCAGCCGAAGGTCACTCGGGAAAAGTGTTCCGCTGTACAATGAGCAGTTCTTC	CASRRSLGKSVPLYNEQFF	.	.	TRBV4-2	TRBJ2-1
TGTGCCAGCAGTGGATTATACAGTGAACACTATGGCTACACCTTC	CASSGLYSEHYGYTF	few	.	TRBV6-1	TRBJ1-2
TGCGCCAGCAGCTTGGCCCTGGGGATTGGTGGGGCCAACGTCCTGACTTTC	CASSLALGIGGANVLTF	few	.	TRBV5-1	TRBJ2-6
TGTGCCAGCAGTTACTCAAGGGGAGCCGAGCAGTACTTC	CASSYSRGAEQYF	.	.	TRBV6-6	TRBJ2-7
TGTGCCAGCAGCATCTCGGGACTAGCGGGAGTATCTGGGGAGCTGTTTTTT	CASSISGLAGVSGELFF	few	TRBD2	TRBV9	TRBJ2-2
TGCGCCAGCACTCAGGGGGAGCAGTACTTC	CASTQGEQYF	many	.	TRBV5-1	TRBJ2-7
TGTGCCAGCAGCGCTCTCCGGGACAGGGGTGGTAGTGGCACAGATACGCAGTATTTT	CASSALRDRGGSGTDTQYF	.	TRBD1	TRBV2	TRBJ2-3
TGTGCCAGTAGCTTGACCGGGACAGGGGGGATCACTGAAGCTTTCTTT	CASSLTGTGGITEAFF	.	TRBD1	TRBV19	TRBJ1-1
TGTGCCAGCAGTTTCCGAGCGGGAAGGGCATTAGAGCAGTTCTTC	CASSFRAGRALEQFF	few	TRBD2	TRBV12-3/TRBV12-4	TRBJ2-1
TGCAGTGCTAGAGATCACGAGGTCAATTTCTACGAGCAGTACTTC	CSARDHEVNFYEQYF	few	.	TRBV20-1	TRBJ2-7
TGTGCCAGCGGCGCGACAGCGAGCTCCTACGAGCAGTACTTC	CASGATASSYEQYF	.	.	TRBV9	TRBJ2-7
TGCGCCAGCAGCTCGACAGGGACACCACGGTTCTTC	CASSSTGTPRFF	.	TRBD1	TRBV5-1	TRBJ2-1
TGTGCCACCGTAAAGGGACAGGTTTACACCGGGGAGCTGTTTTTT	CATVKGQVYTGELFF	few	TRBD1	TRBV6-1	TRBJ2-2
TGCGCCAGCAGCTCAGACAGGAGCCTGTCTGAAGCTTTCTTT	CASSSDRSLSEAFF	.	.	TRBV5-1	TRBJ1-1
TGTGCCAGCAGGACAGGGATGAATAATTCACCCCTCCACTTT	CASRTGMNNSPLHF	.	TRBD1	TRBV6-1	TRBJ1-6
TGTGCCAGCAGTTACCTTGGTCGTCAAGAGACCCAGTACTTC	CASSYLGRQETQYF	.	.	TRBV6-2/TRBV6-3	TRBJ2-5
TGTGCCAGCAGTGAATGGCCTCCCGATGAGCAGTTCTTC	CASSEWPPDEQFF	few	.	TRBV25-1	TRBJ2-1
TGCGCCAGCAGTTATACTTGGGAATACTACAATGAGCAGTTCTTC	CASSYTWEYYNEQFF	.	.	TRBV5-1	TRBJ2-1
TGTGCCAGCAGCCACTTGATGGAGACCCAGTACTTC	CASSHLMETQYF	few	.	TRBV7-9	TRBJ2-5
TGTGCCAGCCGAGGAGACAGGGGTGGGCAGCCCCAGCATTTT	CASRGDRGGQPQHF	.	TRBD1	TRBV2	TRBJ1-5
TGTGCCAGCAGTTTTGGGACGTCAAAAACGGGTGGAAACACCATATATTTT	CASSFGTSKTGGNTIYF	.	.	TRBV12-3/TRBV12-4	TRBJ1-3
TGTGCCAGCAGTGAACAGAGGGGTTTCTACGAGCAGTACTTC	CASSEQRGFYEQYF	.	.	TRBV6-1	TRBJ2-7
TGCGCCAGCAGCCAAGGGCAGGGTTACGCTGAAGCTTTCTTT	CASSQGQGYAEAFF	.	.	TRBV4-1	TRBJ1-1
TGTGCCAGCAGCCCCAAAACTCGCCAGACTAATGAGCAGTTCTTC	CASSPKTRQTNEQFF	.	.	TRBV11-2	TRBJ2-1
TGTGCCAGCAGCTTCGCGGGCGCGGGGGAGACCCAGTACTTC	CASSFAGAGETQYF	.	.	TRBV7-9	TRBJ2-5
TGTGCCAGCAGCTTAGTGGATCTGGGCGCGGTGGAGCAGTACTTC	CASSLVDLGAVEQYF	.	.	TRBV7-2	TRBJ2-7
TGTGCCAGCAGCCGGGGACTAGTTTACGAGCAGTACTTC	CASSRGLVYEQYF	many	TRBD2	TRBV5-6	TRBJ2-7
TGTGCCAGCTCACCACGGGCTAGCGGGCCGAACACCGGGGAGCTGTTTTTT	CASSPRASGPNTGELFF	few	TRBD2	TRBV18	TRBJ2-2
TGCAGCGTGGATGCGGAGGAGAGCTCCTACGAGCAGTACTTC	CSVDAEESSYEQYF	.	.	TRBV29-1	TRBJ2-7
TGTGCCACCGGTCAGAGCTCCTACAATGAGCAGTTCTTC	CATGQSSYNEQFF	few	.	TRBV24-1	TRBJ2-1